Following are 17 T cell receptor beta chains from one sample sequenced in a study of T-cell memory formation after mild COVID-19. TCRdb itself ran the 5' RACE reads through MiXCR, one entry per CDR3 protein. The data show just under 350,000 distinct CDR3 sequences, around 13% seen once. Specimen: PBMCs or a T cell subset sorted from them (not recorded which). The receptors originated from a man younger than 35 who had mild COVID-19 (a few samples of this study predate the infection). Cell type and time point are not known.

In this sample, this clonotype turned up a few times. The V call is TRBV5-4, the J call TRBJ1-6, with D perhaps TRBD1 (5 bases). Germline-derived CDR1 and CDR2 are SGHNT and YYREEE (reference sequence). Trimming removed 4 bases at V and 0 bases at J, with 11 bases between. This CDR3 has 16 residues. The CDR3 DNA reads TGTGCCAGCAGCCTAAGACAGAGCTCCTATAATTCACCCCTCCACTTT. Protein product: CASSLRQSSYNSPLHF.

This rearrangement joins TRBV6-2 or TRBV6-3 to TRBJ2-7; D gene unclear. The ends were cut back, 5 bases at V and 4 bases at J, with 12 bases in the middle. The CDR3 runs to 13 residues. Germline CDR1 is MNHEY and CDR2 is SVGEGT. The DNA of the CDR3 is TGTGCCAGCAGTACCGCCGCCCTTTACGAGCAGTACGTC. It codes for CASSTAALYEQYV.

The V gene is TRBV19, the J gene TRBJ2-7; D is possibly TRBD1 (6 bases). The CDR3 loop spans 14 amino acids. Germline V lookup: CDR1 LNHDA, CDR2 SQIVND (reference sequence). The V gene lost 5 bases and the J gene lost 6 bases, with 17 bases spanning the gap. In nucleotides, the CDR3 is TGTGCCAGTAGTGTTACAGGGATCTCTGGCGAGCAGTACGTC. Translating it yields CASSVTGISGEQYV.

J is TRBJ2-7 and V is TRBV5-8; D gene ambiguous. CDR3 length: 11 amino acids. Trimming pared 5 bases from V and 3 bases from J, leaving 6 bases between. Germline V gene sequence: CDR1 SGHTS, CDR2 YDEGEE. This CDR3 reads CASSKRYEQYV. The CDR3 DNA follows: TGTGCCAGCAGTAAGCGCTACGAGCAGTACGTC.

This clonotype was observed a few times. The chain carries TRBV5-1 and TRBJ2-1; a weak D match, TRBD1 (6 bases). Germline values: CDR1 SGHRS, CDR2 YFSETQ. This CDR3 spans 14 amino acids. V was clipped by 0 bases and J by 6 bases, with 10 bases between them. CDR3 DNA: TGCGCCAGCAGCTTGGGGCAGGGGTTCAATGAGCAGTTCTTC. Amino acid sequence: CASSLGQGFNEQFF.

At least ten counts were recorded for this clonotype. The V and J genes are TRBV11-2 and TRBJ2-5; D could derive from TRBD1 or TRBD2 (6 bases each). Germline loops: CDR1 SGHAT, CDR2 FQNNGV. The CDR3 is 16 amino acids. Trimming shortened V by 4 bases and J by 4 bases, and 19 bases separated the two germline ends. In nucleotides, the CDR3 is TGTGCCAGCAGCTCCCCCTGGGCGGGACACGTAGAGACCCAGTACTTC. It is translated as CASSSPWAGHVETQYF.

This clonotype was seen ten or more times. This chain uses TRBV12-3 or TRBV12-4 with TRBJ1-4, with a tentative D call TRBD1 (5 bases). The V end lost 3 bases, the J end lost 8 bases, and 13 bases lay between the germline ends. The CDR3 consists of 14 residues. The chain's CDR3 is CASSFQGGGEKLFF. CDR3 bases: TGTGCCAGCAGTTTCCAGGGAGGAGGGGAAAAACTGTTTTTT.

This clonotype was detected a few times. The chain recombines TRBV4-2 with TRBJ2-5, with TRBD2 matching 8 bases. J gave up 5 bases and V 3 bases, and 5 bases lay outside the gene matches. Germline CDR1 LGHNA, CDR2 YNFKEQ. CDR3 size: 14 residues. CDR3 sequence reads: CASSQSGRGETQYF. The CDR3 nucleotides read TGTGCCAGCAGCCAGTCCGGGAGGGGGGAGACCCAGTACTTC.

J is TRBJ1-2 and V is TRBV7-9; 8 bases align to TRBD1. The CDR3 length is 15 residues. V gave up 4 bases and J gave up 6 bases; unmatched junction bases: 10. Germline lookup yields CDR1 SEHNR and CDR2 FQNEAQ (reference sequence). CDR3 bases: TGTGCCAGCAGCTACAACGACAGGGGCCTGAATGGCTACACCTTC. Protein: CASSYNDRGLNGYTF.

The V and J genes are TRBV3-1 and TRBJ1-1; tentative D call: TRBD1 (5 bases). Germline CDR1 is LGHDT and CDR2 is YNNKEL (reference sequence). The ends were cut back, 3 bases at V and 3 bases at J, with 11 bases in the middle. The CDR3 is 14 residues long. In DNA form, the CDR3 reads TGTGCCAGCAGCCAGGGGGGAGTGTACACTGAAGCTTTCTTT. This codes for CASSQGGVYTEAFF.

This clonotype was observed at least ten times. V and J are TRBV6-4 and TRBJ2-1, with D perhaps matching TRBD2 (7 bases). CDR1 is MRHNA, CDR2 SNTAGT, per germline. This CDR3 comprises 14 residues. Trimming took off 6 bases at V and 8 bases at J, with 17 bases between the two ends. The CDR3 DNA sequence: TGTGCCAGCAGCTCGGCGGGGGAGGGGGATGAGCAGTTCTTC. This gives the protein CASSSAGEGDEQFF.

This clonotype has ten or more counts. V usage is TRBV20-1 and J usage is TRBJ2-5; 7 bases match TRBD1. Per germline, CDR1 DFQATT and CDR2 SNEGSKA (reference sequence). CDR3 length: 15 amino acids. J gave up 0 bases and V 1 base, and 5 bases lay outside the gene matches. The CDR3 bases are TGCAGTGCTAGAGGGGACAGAGGGTACCAAGAGACCCAGTACTTC. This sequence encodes CSARGDRGYQETQYF.

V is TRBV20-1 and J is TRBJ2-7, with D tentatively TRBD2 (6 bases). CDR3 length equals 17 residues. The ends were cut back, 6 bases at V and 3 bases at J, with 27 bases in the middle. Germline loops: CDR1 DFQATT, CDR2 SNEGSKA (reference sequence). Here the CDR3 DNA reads TGCAGTGCAACTCCGATTGCGGGGCCCGGAGGGTACTACGAGCAGTACTTC. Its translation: CSATPIAGPGGYYEQYF.

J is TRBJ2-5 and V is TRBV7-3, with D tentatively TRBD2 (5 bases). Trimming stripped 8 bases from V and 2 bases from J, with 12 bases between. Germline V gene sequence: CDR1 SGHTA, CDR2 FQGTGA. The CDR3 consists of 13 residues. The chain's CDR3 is CASGRGNQETQYF. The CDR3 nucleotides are TGTGCCAGCGGTAGAGGGAATCAAGAGACCCAGTACTTC.

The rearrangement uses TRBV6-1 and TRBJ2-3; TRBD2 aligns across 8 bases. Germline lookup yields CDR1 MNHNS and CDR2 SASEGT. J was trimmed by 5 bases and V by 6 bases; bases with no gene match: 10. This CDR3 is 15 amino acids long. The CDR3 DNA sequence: TGTGCCAGCAGGGGTCTGCGGGGGGCGAGAGATACGCAGTATTTT. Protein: CASRGLRGARDTQYF.

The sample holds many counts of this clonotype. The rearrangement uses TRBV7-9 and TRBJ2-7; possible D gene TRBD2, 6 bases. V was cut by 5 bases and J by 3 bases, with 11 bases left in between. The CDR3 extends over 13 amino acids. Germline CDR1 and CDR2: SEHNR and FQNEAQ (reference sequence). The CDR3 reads CASSPRDGYEQYV. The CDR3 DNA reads TGTGCCAGCAGCCCGCGGGACGGCTACGAGCAGTACGTC.

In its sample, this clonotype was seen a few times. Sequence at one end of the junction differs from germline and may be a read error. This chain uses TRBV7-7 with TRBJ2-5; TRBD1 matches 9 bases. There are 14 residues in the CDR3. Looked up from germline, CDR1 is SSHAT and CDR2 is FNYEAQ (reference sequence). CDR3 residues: CASSPSGQGETQYF. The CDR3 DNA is TGTGCTAGCAGCCCTAGTGGACAGGGGGAGACCCAGTACTTC.